This T cell receptor (beta chain) is from a study of CD8 T cells in Susac syndrome (dated by TCRdb to the late 2010s). As for the study more broadly: Whether CD8+ T cell activation and differentiation in Susac syndrome was antigen driven was tested using repertoire sequencing. Clonality of the CD8+ T cell repertoire was compared between over ten healthy donors, roughly 14 Susac syndrome patients and some 15 multiple sclerosis patients. The study at large found these results: The TCR sequencing and HLA analysis was acknowledged to have included a relatively small number of individuals.

In the case of this clonotype: This clone's antigen is unknown. One base away there is no much larger clone; base qualities are not given.

The CDR3 spans 18 residues, from the cysteine through the phenylalanine. Only the CDR3 portion is preserved as DNA: 54 bases, with reading frame beginning at the first base. V gives up 1 base and J gives up 0 bases, and the segment between their germline ends measures 17 bases. According to the germline V gene (reference sequence), CDR1 reads LNHDA and CDR2 reads SQIVND. Peripheral blood CD8+ and CD4+ T cells from healthy donors, Susac syndrome patients and multiple sclerosis patients were profiled using high-throughput TCR beta sequencing. Multiple sclerosis controls were treatment-naive patients with stable or active relapsing-remitting disease fulfilling revised McDonald criteria. CD8+ TEMRA cells were enriched by FACS, while bulk CD8+ and CD4+ T cells were purified by magnetic negative isolation. Blood was drawn into EDTA tubes, processed within 24 hours, and PBMCs were isolated by density gradient centrifugation. PBMCs destined for TCR sequencing were cryopreserved in liquid nitrogen and later thawed in a 37 °C water bath. The sorted or isolated CD4+, CD8+ and CD8+ TEMRA cells reached a purity of at least 90%.

RNA was extracted using the RNeasy kit, and roughly 0.5 to 1 ug of the RNA was reverse transcribed with random hexamers. TCR beta CDR3 regions were amplified with the immunoSEQ multiplex PCR assay covering 54 Vbeta and 13 Jbeta segments. PCR amplification bias was corrected by using a synthetic template baseline for primer optimization and computational correction. The authors processed their data as follows. Reads were assigned to V, D and J genes according to IMGT and analyzed in immunoSEQ Analyzer, with only productive sequences retained. To calculate clonality, Shannon entropy was normalized by log2 of the number of productive unique sequences and then subtracted from one. Public and private clones were assessed among the 100 most prevalent clones of each patient and control. A clone was defined as Susac-specific if it was absent from the healthy and MS cohorts, from about a thousand published viral clones and from other ImmuneACCESS disease sequences. Using fastp trimming at Q25 and MiXCR clonotype assembly, TCRdb reanalyzed the public sequencing data and kept in-frame beta chains. Each CDR3 protein gets just one entry, which takes the most common genes and DNA from the rows behind it. These V and J calls are TCRdb output, not the study's own analysis. This sample lists approximately 120,000 distinct CDR3 sequences; approximately 95% were detected once. The ten largest clones take up roughly 0.32% of the sample.

Recombination joined TRBV19 with TRBJ2-3; the D segment cannot be called with confidence. This clonotype was obtained from a human donor with multiple sclerosis. The sequencing sample was made of CD8+ T cells from PBMCs. The DNA sequence is given as TGTGCCAGTAGTATAGGGTCGGCGTCAGACCTTAGCACAGATACGCAGTATTTT. This translates into CASSIGSASDLSTDTQYF.